One and the same sample provided the 17 T cell receptor beta chains below, sequenced in a study of response to subunit inactivated influenza vaccine. In TCRdb, the RT-PCR reads were re-called with MiXCR into one record per CDR3 protein. The table has 450,000 to 700,000 distinct CDR3 sequences, 12% to 15% seen once. The sequencing here drew on PBMCs from blood, taken approximately 12 days after vaccination. Receptors originate from a man aged 50 to 60 who received an inactivated influenza vaccine.

This clonotype was counted a few times. The chain employs TRBV7-6 and TRBJ1-1; D possibly corresponds to TRBD1 (6 bases). V lost 4 bases, J lost 1 base, and 13 bases lay in between. The CDR3 runs 15 residues. CDR1 is SGHVS, CDR2 FNYEAQ, per germline. The DNA for the CDR3 is TGTGCCAGCAGCTCATATACAGGGACGAACACTGAAGCTTTCTTT. Translating gives CASSSYTGTNTEAFF. Combining the CDR3 with reference TRBV7-6 and TRBJ1-1 gives the whole variable domain GAGVSQSPRYKVTKRGQDVALRCDPISGHVSLYWYRQALGQGPEFLTYFNYEAQQDKSGLPNDRFSAERPEGSISTLTIQRTEQRDSAMYRCASSSYTGTNTEAFFGQGTRLTVV.

The V gene is TRBV20-1, the J gene TRBJ1-6; a weak D match, TRBD1 (6 bases). Germline lookup yields CDR1 DFQATT and CDR2 SNEGSKA (reference sequence). This CDR3 has 12 amino acids. The V end was cut by 6 bases, the J end by 7 bases, with 10 bases between. As DNA, the CDR3 is TGCAGTGCATCAGGGGACAATTCACCCCTCCACTTT. It yields the protein CSASGDNSPLHF.

This clonotype was seen a few times. CDR3 sequence: CASSPFFGNEKLFF. In DNA form, the CDR3 reads TGCGCCAGCAGCCCCTTCTTTGGCAATGAAAAACTGTTTTTT. This sequence joins TRBV4-3 and TRBJ1-4, with no clear D. The CDR3 consists of 14 residues. V dropped 4 bases and J dropped 5 bases, with 11 bases sitting between them. The germline V gene encodes CDR1 LGHNA and CDR2 YSLEER.

The J gene is TRBJ2-1, the V gene TRBV14; D unresolved. V lost 0 bases and J 1 base, leaving 10 bases between the germline ends. Germline V gives CDR1 SGHDN, CDR2 FVKESK. This CDR3 region has 16 residues. The CDR3 loop is CASSQEVTVSYNEQFF. Here the CDR3 DNA reads TGTGCCAGCAGCCAAGAAGTGACCGTGTCCTACAATGAGCAGTTCTTC.

CDR3 bases: TGCAGTGCTAGCCGAGGGACAGGGGGTCGGTACGAGCAGTACTTC. Translation gives CSASRGTGGRYEQYF. This rearrangement joins TRBV20-1 to TRBJ2-7, with 11 bases matching TRBD1. The CDR3 sequence is 15 residues long. Germline loops: CDR1 DFQATT, CDR2 SNEGSKA (reference sequence). The V segment lost 3 bases and the J segment 4 bases; nucleotides outside the gene matches: 8.

This clonotype was found many times. The chain combines TRBV12-3 or TRBV12-4 with TRBJ1-4; D remains unclear. The CDR3 runs 13 residues. V lost 5 bases and J 4 bases, leaving 8 bases between the germline ends. CDR3: CASSIYSNEKLFF. The CDR3 region has the DNA TGTGCCAGCAGTATTTACAGTAATGAAAAACTGTTTTTT.

This clonotype was seen more than once but under ten times. V usage is TRBV29-1 and J usage is TRBJ1-1, with a weak D call TRBD1 (5 bases). From germline, CDR1 is SQVTM and CDR2 ANQGSEA. The CDR3 is 12 amino acids. Trimming left V 7 bases short and J 5 bases short, with 14 bases between. As DNA, the CDR3 is TGCAGCGCAAGCGGGGCTGGAACTGAAGCTTTCTTT. Its protein product is CSASGAGTEAFF.

The chain employs TRBV6-2 or TRBV6-3 and TRBJ2-1; 10 nucleotides agree with TRBD2. CDR1 MNHEY and CDR2 SVGEGT come from the germline V gene. This CDR3 is 15 amino acids long. J gave up 4 bases and V 5 bases, and 5 bases lay outside the gene matches. CDR3 sequence: CASSKLAGSYNEQFF. CDR3 sequence (DNA): TGTGCCAGCAGTAAACTAGCGGGATCGTACAATGAGCAGTTCTTC.

This clonotype was observed a handful of times. The chain uses TRBV4-3 and TRBJ1-2; no reliable D call. Germline lookup yields CDR1 LGHNA and CDR2 YSLEER. This CDR3 has 13 residues. Trimming removed 0 bases at V and 4 bases at J, with 6 bases between. The CDR3 region has the DNA TGCGCCAGCAGCCAAGATGTTGCCTATGGCTACACCTTC. It codes for CASSQDVAYGYTF.

V usage is TRBV13 and J usage is TRBJ1-2, with a tentative D call TRBD1 (5 bases). Per the germline V gene, CDR1 is PRHDT and CDR2 is FYEKMQ (reference sequence). The CDR3 covers 12 residues. Trimming shortened V by 6 bases and J by 4 bases, and 9 bases separated the two germline ends. CDR3 in amino acids: CASRGESYGYTF. The CDR3 nucleotides read TGTGCCAGCAGGGGGGAGAGCTATGGCTACACCTTC.

The chain joins TRBV29-1 to TRBJ2-3; 9 nucleotides match TRBD2. Germline loops: CDR1 SQVTM, CDR2 ANQGSEA. The CDR3 consists of 16 residues. V lost 7 bases, J lost 3 bases, and 14 bases stayed unmatched. CDR3: CSADPPGLAQTDTQYF. In DNA form, the CDR3 reads TGCAGCGCCGACCCACCGGGACTAGCCCAGACAGATACGCAGTATTTT.

This clonotype was detected once. The J gene is TRBJ2-5, the V gene TRBV6-1; D possibly corresponds to TRBD1 (6 bases). The CDR3 contains 14 residues. V shed 4 bases and J shed 5 bases, with 14 bases lying between them. Germline CDR1 is MNHNS and CDR2 is SASEGT. As DNA, the CDR3 is TGTGCCAGCAGTGCGACCAGGGGTGAGGAGACCCAGTACTTC. This gives the protein CASSATRGEETQYF.

This clonotype was counted between two and nine times. This chain joins TRBV18 and TRBJ2-7, with 7 nucleotides matching TRBD1. Germline CDR1 reads KGHSH; CDR2 reads LQKENI. This CDR3 comprises 14 residues. With 5 bases clipped from V and 5 bases from J, the junction kept 9 bases outside the gene matches. CDR3 nucleotide sequence: TGTGCCAGCTCATTCGGACAGGCCTTGAACGAGCAGTACTTC. It is translated as CASSFGQALNEQYF.

The gene calls are TRBV10-3 and TRBJ2-1; TRBD2 matches at 7 bases. Germline-derived CDR1 and CDR2 are ENHRY and SYGVKD. The CDR3 is 15 residues long. The trim removed 0 bases at V and 5 bases at J, leaving 4 bases unmatched. The CDR3 DNA reads as TGTGCCATCAGTGAGTCGAGGGGAGGGGACAATGAGCAGTTCTTC. Protein sequence: CAISESRGGDNEQFF.

This clonotype has ten or more counts. CDR3 loop: CASRLHPTSGSDTQYF. In DNA form, the CDR3 reads TGTGCCAGCAGGCTCCATCCGACTAGTGGGTCCGATACGCAGTATTTT. The gene calls are TRBV12-3 or TRBV12-4 and TRBJ2-3; maybe TRBD2 (6 bases). The CDR3 has 16 residues. Trimming left V 6 bases short and J 6 bases short, with 22 bases between.

This chain uses TRBV20-1 with TRBJ1-3, with D maybe TRBD1 (6 bases). CDR3 length equals 13 residues. Germline CDR1 is DFQATT and CDR2 is SNEGSKA (reference sequence). V shed 5 bases and J shed 3 bases, with 11 bases lying between them. The CDR3, as DNA: TGCAGTGCTGCAGGGGAGAGTGGAAACACCATATATTTT. It encodes CSAAGESGNTIYF.

This clonotype has more than one count but fewer than ten. The chain is built from TRBV10-3 and TRBJ2-3; TRBD2 aligns across 9 bases. After removal of 8 bases from V and 5 bases from J, the junction contained 8 bases not matched to a gene. This CDR3 has 14 amino acids. Germline V gene lookup returns CDR1 ENHRY and CDR2 SYGVKD. Here the CDR3 DNA reads TGTGCCATCGCTAGACTAGCGGATCTAGATACGCAGTATTTT. Amino acid sequence: CAIARLADLDTQYF.